The clone carrying this T cell receptor beta chain occurred many times. The data originate from a study of Graves' ophthalmopathy and Graves' hyperthyroidism. The PBMCs used were ones drawn from 7.5 to 10 ml of fresh peripheral blood. For repertoire sequencing, the TCR beta CDR3 regions were amplified from RNA transcripts. First-round RT-PCR employed HTBI primers, with a second-round multiplex PCR after it. TCRdb re-called the multiplex PCR reads with MiXCR, one entry per CDR3 protein. The sample holds about 370,000 distinct CDR3 sequences, about a sixth seen once. This TCR was recovered from an adult woman with stable Graves' hyperthyroidism. Sequenced material: peripheral blood.

CDR3 nucleotides: TGTGCCAGCACCCCGTGGGTCGAGCAGTACTTC. Its protein product is CASTPWVEQYF. The V call is TRBV28, the J call TRBJ2-7; D call uncertain. Trimming shortened V by 7 bases and J by 6 bases, and 10 bases separated the two germline ends. CDR1 and CDR2 from the germline V gene are MDHEN and SYDVKM. The CDR3 spans 11 residues.